These 4 T cell receptor beta chains were sequenced from one sample in a study of blood T cell repertoires in COVID-19. Sequencing used immunoSEQ multiplex PCR; TCRdb keeps in-frame clones, though not all of them. The repertoire has 250,000 to 350,000 clones, around 89% of them found once; the top ten carry around 0.84%. What was sequenced was peripheral blood. The source is a man younger than 40 with acute or convalescent COVID-19.

The chain links TRBV14 to TRBJ1-2; D is possibly TRBD1 (6 bases). Germline V gene data show CDR1 as SGHDN and CDR2 as FVKESK. This CDR3 comprises 14 residues. Trimming removed 4 bases at V and 4 bases at J, with 13 bases between. The CDR3 DNA is TGTGCCAGCAGCCCGCCCGGACAGCTCTATGGCTACACCTTC. This sequence encodes CASSPPGQLYGYTF.

This clone was recorded once. J is TRBJ2-7 and V is TRBV5-1; 13 bases line up with TRBD2. The CDR3 spans 17 residues. The germline gives CDR1 SGHRS, CDR2 YFSETQ. The V and J ends lost 0 bases and 7 bases, in that order; junction bases with no gene match: 10. CDR3 loop: CASSLAPRTSGRGEQYF. The CDR3 nucleotides read TGCGCCAGCAGCTTGGCCCCAAGGACTAGCGGGAGAGGTGAGCAGTACTTC.

This clone turned up a few times. The chain couples TRBV9 to TRBJ1-6; perhaps TRBD1 as D (6 bases). V shed 6 bases and J shed 7 bases, with 17 bases lying between them. CDR1 and CDR2 from the germline V gene are SGDLS and YYNGEE. The CDR3 sequence is 15 residues long. The CDR3 DNA sequence: TGTGCCAGCAAGGCGCCCGGGGACACAAATTCACCCCTCCACTTT. Its protein product is CASKAPGDTNSPLHF.

This clone came up once. This chain uses TRBV3-1 (or the pseudogene TRBV3-2) with TRBJ1-2; TRBD1 might be the D (5 bases). CDR1 and CDR2 (germline): LGHDT, YNNKEL (reference sequence). Trimming stripped 4 bases from V and 3 bases from J, with 15 bases between. CDR3 size: 15 residues. This CDR3 reads CASSRFRWGDYGYTF. The CDR3 DNA sequence: TGTGCCAGCAGCCGCTTTCGTTGGGGGGACTATGGCTACACCTTC.